Sequencing of this TCR beta chain was carried out in a study of T-cell memory formation after mild COVID-19. Study outcomes and limitations: Some responding clones appeared in pre-infection memory, suggesting cross-reactive memory joined.

The germline V gene has CDR1 SGHAT and CDR2 FQNNGV. The CDR3 sequence is 15 residues long. TCRdb redid the calling of the 5' RACE reads with MiXCR, one entry per CDR3 protein. The sample consists of 200,000 to 250,000 distinct CDR3 sequences, around 9.1% of them appearing once. A remark on this clonotype: What it recognizes is unknown. One junction end disagrees with the germline gene, perhaps due to a read error.

This clonotype was obtained from a man between 18 and 29 years old who had mild COVID-19 (a few samples of this study predate the infection). Cell type and time point are not known. The chain joins TRBV11-2 to TRBJ1-6; D is perhaps TRBD1 (6 bases). The material sequenced was PBMCs or a T cell subset sorted from them (not recorded which). DNA for the CDR3: TGTGACAGCAGCTTAGAGGCAGGGGAGGGCTCACCCCTCCACTTT. This gives the protein CDSSLEAGEGSPLHF.